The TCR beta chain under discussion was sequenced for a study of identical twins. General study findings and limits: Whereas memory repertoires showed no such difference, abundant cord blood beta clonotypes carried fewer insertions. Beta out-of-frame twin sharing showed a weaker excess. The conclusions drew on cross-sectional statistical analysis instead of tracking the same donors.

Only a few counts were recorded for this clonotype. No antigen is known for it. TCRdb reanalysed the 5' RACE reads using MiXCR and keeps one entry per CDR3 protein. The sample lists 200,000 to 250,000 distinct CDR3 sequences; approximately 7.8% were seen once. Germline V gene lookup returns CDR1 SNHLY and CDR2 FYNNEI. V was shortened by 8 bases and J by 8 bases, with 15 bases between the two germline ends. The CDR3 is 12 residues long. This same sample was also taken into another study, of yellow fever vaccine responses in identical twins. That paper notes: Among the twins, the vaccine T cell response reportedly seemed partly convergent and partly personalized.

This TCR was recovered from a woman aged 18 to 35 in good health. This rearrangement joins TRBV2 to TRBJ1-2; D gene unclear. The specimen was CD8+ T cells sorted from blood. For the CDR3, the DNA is TGTGCCAGCCCCTCTCGTGCGTTGGGCTACACCTTC. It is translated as CASPSRALGYTF.